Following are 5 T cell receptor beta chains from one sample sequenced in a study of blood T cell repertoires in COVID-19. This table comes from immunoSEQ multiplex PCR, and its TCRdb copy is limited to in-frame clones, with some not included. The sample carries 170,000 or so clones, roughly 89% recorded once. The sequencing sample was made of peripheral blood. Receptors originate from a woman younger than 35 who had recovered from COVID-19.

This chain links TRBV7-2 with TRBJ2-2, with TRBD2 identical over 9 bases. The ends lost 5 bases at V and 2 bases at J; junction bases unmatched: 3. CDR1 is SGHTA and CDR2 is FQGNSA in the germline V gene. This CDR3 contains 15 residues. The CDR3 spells CASSPSGINTGELFF. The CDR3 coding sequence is TGTGCCAGCAGCCCTAGCGGGATAAACACCGGGGAGCTGTTTTTT.

CDR3 nucleotides: TGTGCCAGCAGCCTCATGGGGCTGGGGGATACGCAGTATTTT. Amino acid sequence: CASSLMGLGDTQYF. The J gene is TRBJ2-3, the V gene TRBV5-5, with D possibly TRBD1 on 5 matching bases. This CDR3 region has 14 residues. Trimming took off 4 bases at V and 6 bases at J, with 15 bases between the two ends. Germline CDR1 and CDR2: SGHKS and YYEKEE (reference sequence).

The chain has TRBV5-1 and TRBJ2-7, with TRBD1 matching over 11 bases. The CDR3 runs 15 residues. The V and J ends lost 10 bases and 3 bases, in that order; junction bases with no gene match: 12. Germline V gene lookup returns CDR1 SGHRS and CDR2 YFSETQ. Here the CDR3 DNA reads TGCGCCCAGGACAGGGGGCTTGGATACGACTACGAGCAGTACTTC. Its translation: CAQDRGLGYDYEQYF.

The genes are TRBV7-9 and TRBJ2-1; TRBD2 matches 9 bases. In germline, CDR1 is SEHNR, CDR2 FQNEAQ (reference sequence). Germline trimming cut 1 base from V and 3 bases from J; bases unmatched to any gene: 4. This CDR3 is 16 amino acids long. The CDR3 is CASSLDAGGFYNEQFF. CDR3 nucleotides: TGTGCCAGCAGCTTAGATGCGGGAGGGTTCTACAATGAGCAGTTCTTC.

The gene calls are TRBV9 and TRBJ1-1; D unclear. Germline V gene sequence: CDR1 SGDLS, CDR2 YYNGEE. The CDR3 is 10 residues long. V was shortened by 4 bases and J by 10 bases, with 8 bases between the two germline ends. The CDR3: CASSPKSAFF. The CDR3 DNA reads TGTGCCAGCAGCCCCAAATCAGCTTTCTTT.